Listed below are T cell receptor beta chains from one sample, sequenced in a study of vaccination effects on CD4 cells after COVID-19. Profiled with immunoSEQ multiplex PCR; TCRdb holds only in-frame clones, not every one. This sample has some 40,000 clones; roughly 73% occur once, and the top ten carry 33%. For these TCRs, the target antigens are not known. The sequencing used CD4+ T cells from PBMCs cultured with a peptide pool, collected before COVID-19 vaccination. These TCRs come from a human donor who had a prior SARS-CoV-2 infection. Both conserved end residues are part of each CDR3. A D gene is named only where the DNA matches it firmly. Expanded clones are given a class, and other clones once, few, many or no size at all.

CDR3 protein: CASSQVGQSYGYTF
CDR3 DNA: TGCGCCAGCAGCCAAGTCGGGCAGTCCTATGGCTACACCTTC
J gene: TRBJ1-2
D gene: NA
V gene: TRBV4-1
clone size: NA

CDR3 protein: CASREGLAGYNEQFF
CDR3 DNA: TGTGCCAGCAGGGAAGGACTAGCGGGATACAATGAGCAGTTCTTC
J gene: TRBJ2-1
D gene: TRBD2
V gene: TRBV7-9
clone size: NA

CDR3 protein: CASSQASALYEQYF
CDR3 DNA: TGTGCCAGCAGCCAAGCTAGCGCGCTCTACGAGCAGTACTTC
J gene: TRBJ2-7
D gene: NA
V gene: TRBV3-1/TRBV3-2
clone size: few

CDR3 protein: CASSYGLAGSNEQFF
CDR3 DNA: TGTGCCAGCAGTTATGGGCTAGCGGGGTCCAATGAGCAGTTCTTC
J gene: TRBJ2-1
D gene: TRBD2
V gene: TRBV6-5
clone size: NA

CDR3 protein: CASSLWSGLGETQYF
CDR3 DNA: TGTGCCAGCAGCTTGTGGTCGGGACTGGGAGAGACCCAGTACTTC
J gene: TRBJ2-5
D gene: NA
V gene: TRBV5-4
clone size: NA

CDR3 protein: CATSPGFSLAGGLGEQFF
CDR3 DNA: TGTGCCACCAGCCCGGGGTTTTCACTAGCGGGAGGTTTGGGTGAGCAGTTCTTC
J gene: TRBJ2-1
D gene: TRBD2
V gene: TRBV15
clone size: NA

CDR3 protein: CASSPPGHWPPGELFF
CDR3 DNA: TGTGCCAGCTCACCGCCGGGACACTGGCCGCCTGGGGAGCTGTTTTTT
J gene: TRBJ2-2
D gene: NA
V gene: TRBV18
clone size: few

CDR3 protein: CASSTHRRDRGDIRDYTF
CDR3 DNA: TGTGCCAGCAGCACACACCGGCGGGACAGGGGGGATATTCGGGACTACACCTTC
J gene: TRBJ1-2
D gene: TRBD1
V gene: TRBV11-3
clone size: NA

CDR3 protein: CASSQSGDLHREEHGRKLFF
CDR3 DNA: TGTGCTAGCAGCCAATCCGGTGACCTGCACCGGGAGGAACACGGACGAAAACTGTTTTTT
J gene: TRBJ1-4
D gene: NA
V gene: TRBV7-7
clone size: few

CDR3 protein: CASSYRSGIMTKGYTF
CDR3 DNA: TGTGCCAGCAGCTACAGGTCGGGGATTATGACAAAGGGCTACACCTTC
J gene: TRBJ1-2
D gene: NA
V gene: TRBV7-2
clone size: NA

CDR3 protein: CASSLGTSGGAPGELFF
CDR3 DNA: TGTGCCAGCAGCTTGGGCACTAGCGGGGGGGCTCCCGGGGAGCTGTTTTTT
J gene: TRBJ2-2
D gene: TRBD2
V gene: TRBV5-4
clone size: NA

CDR3 protein: CASRIPGTGGYTEAFF
CDR3 DNA: TGCGCCAGCAGGATCCCCGGGACAGGGGGCTACACTGAAGCTTTCTTT
J gene: TRBJ1-1
D gene: TRBD1
V gene: TRBV4-1
clone size: NA

CDR3 protein: CASSLGEGGNQPQHF
CDR3 DNA: TGTGCCAGCAGCTTAGGGGAGGGGGGAAATCAGCCCCAGCATTTT
J gene: TRBJ1-5
D gene: NA
V gene: TRBV7-8
clone size: NA

CDR3 protein: CASSPGGALPQHF
CDR3 DNA: TGTGCCAGCAGCCCTGGTGGGGCGCTGCCCCAGCATTTT
J gene: TRBJ1-5
D gene: NA
V gene: TRBV3-1/TRBV3-2
clone size: NA

CDR3 protein: CASGGFIGYTF
CDR3 DNA: TGTGCCAGTGGGGGTTTTATAGGCTACACCTTC
J gene: TRBJ1-2
D gene: NA
V gene: TRBV12-3/TRBV12-4
clone size: once

CDR3 protein: CASRDIGTGVNSPLHF
CDR3 DNA: TGTGCCAGCAGAGATATTGGCACAGGGGTAAATTCACCCCTCCACTTT
J gene: TRBJ1-6
D gene: TRBD1
V gene: TRBV2
clone size: NA

CDR3 protein: CASSGYRDTGELFF
CDR3 DNA: TGTGCCAGCAGTGGTTACAGGGACACCGGGGAGCTGTTTTTT
J gene: TRBJ2-2
D gene: NA
V gene: TRBV2
clone size: NA

CDR3 protein: CASSLGTSGGTFLDEQFF
CDR3 DNA: TGCGCCAGCAGCTTGGGGACTAGCGGGGGCACGTTTCTGGATGAGCAGTTCTTC
J gene: TRBJ2-1
D gene: TRBD2
V gene: TRBV5-1
clone size: NA

CDR3 protein: CASSLTANSGNTIYF
CDR3 DNA: TGTGCCAGCAGCCTGACGGCGAACTCTGGAAACACCATATATTTT
J gene: TRBJ1-3
D gene: NA
V gene: TRBV7-2
clone size: NA

CDR3 protein: CATSGPSPGELFF
CDR3 DNA: TGTGCCACCAGTGGCCCCTCCCCCGGGGAGCTGTTTTTT
J gene: TRBJ2-2
D gene: NA
V gene: TRBV24-1
clone size: few

CDR3 protein: CASSPLDRSGNTIYF
CDR3 DNA: TGTGCCAGCTCACCTCTTGACAGGTCTGGAAACACCATATATTTT
J gene: TRBJ1-3
D gene: NA
V gene: TRBV18
clone size: NA

CDR3 protein: CASSQYRDRQETQYF
CDR3 DNA: TGTGCCAGCAGCCAATACCGGGACAGACAAGAGACCCAGTACTTC
J gene: TRBJ2-5
D gene: TRBD1
V gene: TRBV3-1/TRBV3-2
clone size: NA

CDR3 protein: CASSHGLKDTQYF
CDR3 DNA: TGTGCCAGCAGTCATGGGCTGAAAGATACGCAGTATTTT
J gene: TRBJ2-3
D gene: NA
V gene: TRBV6-2/TRBV6-3
clone size: NA

CDR3 protein: CSVVGGDGYTF
CDR3 DNA: TGCAGCGTTGTTGGAGGGGACGGCTACACCTTC
J gene: TRBJ1-2
D gene: NA
V gene: TRBV29-1
clone size: NA

CDR3 protein: CASSLVGSGELFF
CDR3 DNA: TGTGCCAGCAGTTTAGTAGGGTCCGGGGAGCTGTTTTTT
J gene: TRBJ2-2
D gene: NA
V gene: TRBV12-3/TRBV12-4
clone size: few

CDR3 protein: CSAERGNEQFF
CDR3 DNA: TGCAGTGCTGAGAGAGGCAATGAGCAGTTCTTC
J gene: TRBJ2-1
D gene: NA
V gene: TRBV20-1
clone size: NA

CDR3 protein: CASSSGTSGIFGTDTQYF
CDR3 DNA: TGTGCCAGCAGTTCCGGGACTAGCGGGATCTTTGGCACAGATACGCAGTATTTT
J gene: TRBJ2-3
D gene: TRBD2
V gene: TRBV5-4
clone size: NA

CDR3 protein: CASSSPGLSTDTQYF
CDR3 DNA: TGTGCCAGCAGCTCGCCGGGACTGTCCACAGATACGCAGTATTTT
J gene: TRBJ2-3
D gene: NA
V gene: TRBV7-2
clone size: NA

CDR3 protein: CASSGWGQETQYF
CDR3 DNA: TGTGCCAGCAGTGGGTGGGGACAAGAGACCCAGTACTTC
J gene: TRBJ2-5
D gene: NA
V gene: TRBV6-2/TRBV6-3
clone size: few

CDR3 protein: CASSAEGGWDYEQYF
CDR3 DNA: TGTGCCAGCAGTGCGGAGGGGGGTTGGGACTACGAGCAGTACTTC
J gene: TRBJ2-7
D gene: NA
V gene: TRBV2
clone size: NA

CDR3 protein: CAIRAPGDRDTQYF
CDR3 DNA: TGTGCCATCAGGGCCCCCGGGGACCGAGATACGCAGTATTTT
J gene: TRBJ2-3
D gene: NA
V gene: TRBV10-3
clone size: NA

CDR3 protein: CASSQSAGIATNEKLFF
CDR3 DNA: TGTGCCAGCAGCCAAAGTGCGGGAATTGCAACTAATGAAAAACTGTTTTTT
J gene: TRBJ1-4
D gene: NA
V gene: TRBV4-2
clone size: NA

CDR3 protein: CASSPQSGYEQYF
CDR3 DNA: TGTGCCAGCAGCCCCCAATCGGGGTACGAGCAGTACTTC
J gene: TRBJ2-7
D gene: NA
V gene: TRBV4-2
clone size: NA

CDR3 protein: CASSLSGINQPQHF
CDR3 DNA: TGTGCCAGCAGCTTATCCGGGATCAATCAGCCCCAGCATTTT
J gene: TRBJ1-5
D gene: NA
V gene: TRBV11-3
clone size: NA

CDR3 protein: CASSQDRGRIFIF
CDR3 DNA: TGTGCCAGCAGTCAGGACAGGGGAAGGATTTTCATCTTT
J gene: TRBJ1-5
D gene: TRBD1
V gene: TRBV2
clone size: NA

CDR3 protein: CASSWTQGISEDEQYF
CDR3 DNA: TGTGCCAGCAGTTGGACACAGGGAATTAGCGAGGACGAGCAGTACTTC
J gene: TRBJ2-7
D gene: NA
V gene: TRBV6-5
clone size: NA

CDR3 protein: CASSEEQTGEQYF
CDR3 DNA: TGTGCCAGCAGTGAAGAACAAACCGGCGAGCAGTACTTC
J gene: TRBJ2-7
D gene: NA
V gene: TRBV2
clone size: NA

CDR3 protein: CATSDPRVGDYEQYF
CDR3 DNA: TGTGCCACCAGTGACCCCCGGGTGGGGGACTACGAGCAGTACTTC
J gene: TRBJ2-7
D gene: NA
V gene: TRBV24-1
clone size: few

CDR3 protein: CASSLDASPYNEQFF
CDR3 DNA: TGTGCCAGCAGCTTGGACGCTAGCCCCTACAATGAGCAGTTCTTC
J gene: TRBJ2-1
D gene: NA
V gene: TRBV7-9
clone size: NA

CDR3 protein: CAISDPEDWTQETQYF
CDR3 DNA: TGTGCCATCAGTGATCCTGAGGACTGGACCCAAGAGACCCAGTACTTC
J gene: TRBJ2-5
D gene: NA
V gene: TRBV10-3
clone size: NA

CDR3 protein: CASFTAPGEAFF
CDR3 DNA: TGCGCCAGCTTCACTGCCCCGGGTGAAGCTTTCTTT
J gene: TRBJ1-1
D gene: NA
V gene: TRBV10-1
clone size: NA

CDR3 protein: CASSLNAGNTGELFF
CDR3 DNA: TGTGCCAGCAGCTTAAATGCAGGGAACACCGGGGAGCTGTTTTTT
J gene: TRBJ2-2
D gene: NA
V gene: TRBV7-3
clone size: NA

CDR3 protein: CASTVQGTNYGYTF
CDR3 DNA: TGTGCCAGCACGGTACAGGGGACTAACTATGGCTACACCTTC
J gene: TRBJ1-2
D gene: TRBD1
V gene: TRBV2
clone size: NA

CDR3 protein: CASSQDLSSYNSPLHF
CDR3 DNA: TGCGCCAGCAGCCAAGATTTGAGCTCCTATAATTCACCCCTCCACTTT
J gene: TRBJ1-6
D gene: NA
V gene: TRBV4-1
clone size: NA

CDR3 protein: CASDRDYEDTEAFF
CDR3 DNA: TGTGCCAGCGACCGGGACTATGAAGACACTGAAGCTTTCTTT
J gene: TRBJ1-1
D gene: NA
V gene: TRBV2
clone size: once

CDR3 protein: CASSVSQDYTEAFF
CDR3 DNA: TGTGCCAGCAGCGTCTCCCAGGACTACACTGAAGCTTTCTTT
J gene: TRBJ1-1
D gene: NA
V gene: TRBV9
clone size: NA

CDR3 protein: CASSLGHNYGYTF
CDR3 DNA: TGTGCCAGCAGCTTGGGGCACAACTATGGCTACACCTTC
J gene: TRBJ1-2
D gene: NA
V gene: TRBV7-9
clone size: NA

CDR3 protein: CASRRLAGGTSSTDTQYF
CDR3 DNA: TGTGCCAGCAGGCGATTAGCGGGGGGGACTTCTAGCACAGATACGCAGTATTTT
J gene: TRBJ2-3
D gene: TRBD2
V gene: TRBV3-1/TRBV3-2
clone size: NA

CDR3 protein: CATSRALNYGYTF
CDR3 DNA: TGTGCCACCAGCAGAGCGCTTAACTATGGCTACACCTTC
J gene: TRBJ1-2
D gene: NA
V gene: TRBV15
clone size: NA

CDR3 protein: CASSHRDYNEQFF
CDR3 DNA: TGCGCCAGCAGCCATCGGGACTACAATGAGCAGTTCTTC
J gene: TRBJ2-1
D gene: NA
V gene: TRBV4-1
clone size: NA

CDR3 protein: CASRPPGVYEQYF
CDR3 DNA: TGCGCCAGCAGACCCCCGGGAGTTTACGAGCAGTACTTC
J gene: TRBJ2-7
D gene: NA
V gene: TRBV23-1
clone size: NA

CDR3 protein: CASSRRDYSLETQYF
CDR3 DNA: TGTGCCAGCAGCCGTCGGGACTATTCCCTAGAGACCCAGTACTTC
J gene: TRBJ2-5
D gene: TRBD2
V gene: TRBV9
clone size: NA

CDR3 protein: CSASPAHSVYEQYF
CDR3 DNA: TGCAGTGCTAGTCCGGCCCATTCCGTTTACGAGCAGTACTTC
J gene: TRBJ2-7
D gene: NA
V gene: TRBV20-1
clone size: NA

CDR3 protein: CASSLGGNSYNEQFF
CDR3 DNA: TGTGCCAGCAGCTTGGGCGGGAACTCCTACAATGAGCAGTTCTTC
J gene: TRBJ2-1
D gene: NA
V gene: TRBV5-4
clone size: NA